This T cell receptor (beta chain) was sequenced during a study of Graves' ophthalmopathy and Graves' hyperthyroidism. This clonotype was found many times. Trimming took off 4 bases at V and 2 bases at J, with 6 bases between the two ends. This CDR3 region has 12 residues. Germline-derived CDR1 and CDR2 are ENHRY and SYGVKD. Amplified material comprised TCR beta CDR3 regions derived from RNA transcripts. HTBI primers primed a first-round RT-PCR, and a second-round multiplex PCR followed. TCRdb redid the calling of the multiplex PCR reads with MiXCR, one entry per CDR3 protein. This table has 400,000 to 500,000 distinct CDR3 sequences, 20% to 25% appearing once.

Sequencing was carried out using peripheral blood. The chain carries TRBV10-3 and TRBJ2-7; D perhaps matches TRBD1 (5 bases). The source of this sequence is a woman aged 18-29 years with stable Graves' hyperthyroidism. The CDR3: CAISADTYEQYF. The CDR3 DNA is TGTGCCATCAGTGCGGACACCTACGAGCAGTACTTC.